The TCR beta chain described here comes from a study of blood T cells in healthy people across ages. This clonotype came up a few times. This CDR3 has 16 residues. The germline CDR1 and CDR2 sequences are ENHRY and SYGVKD. V lost 0 bases, J lost 0 bases, and 10 bases lay in between. A sample-barcoded 5' primer and a J-beta primer mix were used in a second PCR of about 7 to 11 cycles. MiXCR was run by TCRdb on the 5' RACE reads, yielding one entry per CDR3 protein. The sample consists of more than 750,000 distinct CDR3 sequences, just under 30% of them appearing once. These same data were also listed under a study on T cells of mothers and their children.

The sample taken for sequencing was blood. The receptor's source is a middle-aged woman in good health. V gene TRBV10-3 combines with J gene TRBJ2-3, with D hard to call. The CDR3 DNA sequence: TGTGCCATCAGTGAGTCGATGGACCCTAGCACAGATACGCAGTATTTT. Its translation is CAISESMDPSTDTQYF.